A single T cell receptor (beta chain) is shown here with its context. As yet, its antigen is unknown. V was shortened by 3 bases and J by 4 bases, with 11 bases between the two germline ends. The CDR3 is 14 amino acids. In germline, CDR1 is LNHDA, CDR2 SQIVND (reference sequence). Previously, flow cytometry had revealed CD8+CD57+ cell expansion in the patients chosen for sequencing. The entry originates in a study of CD8+CD57+ T cells in acquired aplastic anemia. Genomic DNA was employed as the template in profiling TCR beta VDJ and CDR3. TCRdb redid the calling of the reads with MiXCR, one entry per CDR3 protein. The sample yields roughly 61,000 distinct CDR3 sequences, around 57% seen once. Study-wide results and caveats: Patients and controls shared just under 30 CD8+ CDR3 sequences, highly expressed in patients.

What was sequenced was sorted CD4+, CD8+, or CD8+CD57+ T cells (not recorded which) from PBMCs. The chain links TRBV19 to TRBJ2-3; D gene uncertain. The receptor comes from a human donor with aplastic anemia. CDR3 sequence (DNA): TGTGCCAGTAGTATTACCCAAACAGCAGATACGCAGTATTTT. It is translated as CASSITQTADTQYF.